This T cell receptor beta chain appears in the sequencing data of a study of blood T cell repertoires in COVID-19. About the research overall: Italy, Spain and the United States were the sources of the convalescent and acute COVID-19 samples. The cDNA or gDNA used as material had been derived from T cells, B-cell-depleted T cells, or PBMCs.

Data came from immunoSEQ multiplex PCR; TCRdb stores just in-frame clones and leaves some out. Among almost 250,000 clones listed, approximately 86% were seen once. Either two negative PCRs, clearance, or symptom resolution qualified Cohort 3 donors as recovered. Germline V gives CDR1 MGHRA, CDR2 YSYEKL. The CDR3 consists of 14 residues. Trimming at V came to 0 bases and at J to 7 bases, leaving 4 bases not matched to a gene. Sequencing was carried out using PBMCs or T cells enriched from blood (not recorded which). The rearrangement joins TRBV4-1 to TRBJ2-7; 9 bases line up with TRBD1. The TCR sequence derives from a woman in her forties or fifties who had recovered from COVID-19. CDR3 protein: CASSQDGTGWEQYF. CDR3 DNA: TGCGCCAGCAGCCAAGACGGGACAGGGTGGGAGCAGTACTTC.